The clone carrying this T cell receptor beta chain occurred a few times. The target antigen is unknown. Clones were read by immunoSEQ multiplex PCR, and TCRdb kept only the in-frame ones, dropping some. The top ten hold under 40% of the sample, which has about 33,000 clones, around 80% seen once. This entry comes from a study of T cells in tumors after PD-1 blockade. Study overall: Patients had no prior checkpoint blockade, systemic immunosuppressants, or anti-cancer therapy within 4 weeks. Daily vismodegib 150 mg continued in a subset of anti-PD-1-treated patients.

Study findings and constraints: Blood contained about 40% of the tumor's TCR clonotypes.

The trim removed 0 bases at V and 5 bases at J, leaving 4 bases unmatched. Germline values: CDR1 LGHDT, CDR2 YNNKEL (reference sequence). This CDR3 is 15 amino acids long. The TCR originated in a human donor with basal cell carcinoma. The chain carries TRBV3-1 (or the pseudogene TRBV3-2) and TRBJ1-5, with TRBD1 identical over 7 bases. The sample here was PBMCs, taken before anti-PD-1 treatment. CDR3 DNA sequence: TGTGCCAGCAGCCAAGATCTGGGGACAGATCAGCCCCAGCATTTT. Encoded protein: CASSQDLGTDQPQHF.